The next 13 T cell receptor beta chains were all read from a single sample in a study of T cells in Graves' hyperthyroidism and ophthalmopathy. Authors of the study amplified TCR beta CDR3 regions from RNA transcripts. In the first-round RT-PCR of the TCR CDR3, the HTBI primer set was used. MiXCR, applied by TCRdb to the multiplex PCR reads, yields one record per CDR3 protein. The sample gives hundreds of thousands of distinct CDR3 sequences, about 14% of which show up once; 13% is in the top ten. Sample: blood. The receptors were sampled from a man aged 18 to 35 with Graves' ophthalmopathy.

This clonotype was counted a few times. The gene calls are TRBV12-3 or TRBV12-4 and TRBJ2-1, with TRBD2 identical over 10 bases. This CDR3 has 17 amino acids. J was trimmed by 3 bases and V by 0 bases; bases with no gene match: 5. CDR3 in DNA: TGTGCCAGCAGTTTAGCGCAGGGACTAGCGCTCTACAATGAGCAGTTCTTC. It translates to CASSLAQGLALYNEQFF.

This clonotype was recorded at least ten times. The chain carries TRBV10-3 and TRBJ2-1, with 10 nucleotides matching TRBD2. This CDR3 comprises 15 residues. The germline gives CDR1 ENHRY, CDR2 SYGVKD. J was trimmed by 4 bases and V by 7 bases; bases with no gene match: 7. The CDR3 DNA reads as TGTGCCATCATGCCAGCGGGAGGGTTTTACAATGAGCAGTTCTTC. Amino acids: CAIMPAGGFYNEQFF.

By share of the sample, this clonotype is medium-sized (0.01 to 0.1%). The V and J genes are TRBV11-2 and TRBJ2-1; 11 bases align to TRBD2. This CDR3 spans 15 amino acids. The germline V gene has CDR1 SGHAT and CDR2 FQNNGV. The V gene end was trimmed by 5 bases and the J gene end by 4 bases; junction bases not matched to a gene: 4. CDR3 loop: CASSLGLAEYNEQFF. The DNA for the CDR3 is TGTGCCAGCAGCCTGGGACTAGCGGAGTACAATGAGCAGTTCTTC. Filled out from reference TRBV11-2 and TRBJ2-1, the complete variable domain reads EAGVAQSPRYKIIEKRQSVAFWCNPISGHATLYWYQQILGQGPKLLIQFQNNGVVDDSQLPKDRFSAERLKGVDSTLKIQPAKLEDSAVYLCASSLGLAEYNEQFFGPGTRLTVL.

The table lists this clonotype with many counts. The chain is built from TRBV2 and TRBJ2-3; TRBD2 matches at 9 bases. The germline V gene has CDR1 SNHLY and CDR2 FYNNEI. Trimming took 7 bases from V and 6 from J; bases not matched to a gene: 11. This CDR3 is 15 amino acids long. The CDR3 DNA is TGTGCCAGCATTCAAGGCGGGAGGGCCATTGATACGCAGTATTTT. Translating gives CASIQGGRAIDTQYF.

There are a few counts of this clonotype. The chain carries TRBV7-3 and TRBJ2-3; D might be TRBD2 (5 bases). Looked up from germline, CDR1 is SGHTA and CDR2 is FQGTGA. V shed 2 bases and J shed 0 bases, with 9 bases lying between them. This CDR3 is built from 15 residues. The CDR3 here is CASSLGQRSTDTQYF. CDR3 nucleotides: TGTGCCAGCAGCTTAGGTCAGCGGAGCACAGATACGCAGTATTTT.

On this clonotype itself: One base away lies a much larger clone, so this may be a sequencing read error. J is TRBJ2-2 and V is TRBV19; the match to TRBD2 covers 10 bases. Per the germline V gene, CDR1 is LNHDA and CDR2 is SQIVND (reference sequence). The J segment lost 0 bases and the V segment lost 6 bases, leaving 4 bases of the junction unmatched. There are 16 residues in the CDR3. In nucleotides, the CDR3 is TGTGCCAGTAGGCGCGGACTAGCGGCGAACACCGGGGAGCTGTTTTTT. This translates into CASRRGLAANTGELFF.

This clonotype was seen a few times. This chain links TRBV20-1 with TRBJ2-3, with D possibly matching TRBD2 (5 bases). V was cut by 1 base and J by 5 bases, with 22 bases left in between. The CDR3 extends over 17 amino acids. The V gene's germline CDR1 is DFQATT and CDR2 SNEGSKA (reference sequence). The CDR3 loop reads CSARGPNLEVVGDTQYF. In DNA, the CDR3 is TGCAGTGCTAGAGGACCCAACTTGGAGGTGGTGGGAGATACGCAGTATTTT.

The table lists this clonotype with many counts. V gene TRBV12-3 or TRBV12-4 combines with J gene TRBJ1-6, with D maybe TRBD1 (6 bases). Trimming took off 3 bases at V and 9 bases at J, with 9 bases between the two ends. The CDR3 has 13 residues. In DNA form, the CDR3 reads TGTGCCAGCAGTTTCAACAGGGTTTCACCCCTCCACTTT. Translated: CASSFNRVSPLHF.

The chain uses TRBV7-3 and TRBJ2-3; D is uncertain. Germline V lookup: CDR1 SGHTA, CDR2 FQGTGA. V lost 5 bases and J 0 bases, leaving 12 bases between the germline ends. The CDR3 has 15 residues. CDR3 sequence: CASSPRTESTDTQYF. The CDR3 DNA follows: TGTGCCAGCAGCCCACGGACGGAGAGCACAGATACGCAGTATTTT.

This clonotype was seen repeatedly, ten times or more. The chain couples TRBV30 to TRBJ2-1; 9 bases are a match to TRBD1. The CDR3 is 12 residues long. J was trimmed by 7 bases and V by 6 bases; bases with no gene match: 4. Germline CDR1 GTSNPN, CDR2 SVGIG (reference sequence). CDR3 sequence (DNA): TGTGCCTGCGGGACAGGGTGGAATGAGCAGTTCTTC. Its translation is CACGTGWNEQFF.

This clonotype was counted a few times. J is TRBJ1-3 and V is TRBV3-1, with TRBD1 matching over 10 bases. The CDR3 sequence is 15 residues long. Germline CDR1 and CDR2: LGHDT and YNNKEL (reference sequence). Trimming took 6 bases from V and 0 from J; bases not matched to a gene: 2. The CDR3 nucleotides are TGTGCCAGCAGTCGGGACAGGGGCTCTGGAAACACCATATATTTT. Protein: CASSRDRGSGNTIYF.

This clonotype was counted many times. The chain is built from TRBV28 and TRBJ2-1, with TRBD2 as a possible D gene (5 bases). Trimming stripped 6 bases from V and 2 bases from J, with 11 bases between. CDR1 and CDR2 (germline): MDHEN, SYDVKM. The CDR3 extends over 14 amino acids. The CDR3 region is CASRKAAPYNEQFF. In DNA form, the CDR3 reads TGTGCCAGCAGGAAAGCGGCCCCCTACAATGAGCAGTTCTTC.

The gene calls are TRBV6-1 and TRBJ2-1; 14 bases are a match to TRBD2. The CDR3 runs 16 residues. CDR1 and CDR2 from the germline V gene are MNHNS and SASEGT. With 6 bases clipped from V and 9 bases from J, the junction kept 10 bases outside the gene matches. The CDR3 DNA reads TGTGCCAGCAGGACCCCCGGGACTAGCGGGAGCAGTGAGCAGTTCTTC. It specifies CASRTPGTSGSSEQFF.